This TCR beta chain is drawn from a study of shared clonotypes between healthy human individuals. Naivety among CD8 cells was defined by CD45RO negativity and positive CCR7 selection, thereby excluding terminally differentiated effector memory CD45RA+ cells. As to this clone: The DNA is omitted, as the CDR3 cannot be located on it reliably, and the CDR3 follows TCRdb's listing.

The protocol was immunoSEQ multiplex PCR, while the TCRdb copy is restricted to in-frame clones and leaves out a portion. The sample has millions of clones, less than 95% seen once. Germline loops: CDR1 MNHEY, CDR2 SMNVEV (reference sequence). 13 amino acids form the CDR3, both terminal residues included. The chain recombines TRBV27 with TRBJ2-1; TRBD2, as called in the table, went unchecked against the DNA. This TCR was recovered from a man between 18 and 35 years old in good health. Sequences were obtained from naive CD8+ T cells sorted from blood. This CDR3 reads CASSLDFGNEQFF.